Listed below are T cell receptor beta chains from one sample, sequenced in a study of CD8+ T cells in alopecia areata. TCRdb's copy holds only in-frame clones and misses some; the assay was immunoSEQ multiplex PCR. The data hold about 190,000 clones, with roughly three fifths observed a single time. Source: CD4+ T cells sorted from blood, taken at week 4, from a patient treated with tofacitinib. All receptors derive from a human donor with alopecia areata. CDR3s include the opening cysteine and the closing phenylalanine or tryptophan. The D gene is left open where the match is weak. For some rows the clone size is stated as once, few or many, or as a class when expanded; others skip it.

>TRBV6-1|TRBJ2-2|.|.|14
TGTGCCGGAAGACAGGCGGGTTACACCGGGGAGCTGTTTTTT
CAGRQAGYTGELFF
>TRBV5-1|TRBJ2-3|.|.|15
TGCGCCAGCAGCTTTGACCGACGGGGCGCAGATACGCAGTATTTT
CASSFDRRGADTQYF
>TRBV5-4|TRBJ2-1|.|.|12
TGTGCCAGCAGCTTGGCGACAGCGGCTCAGTTCTTC
CASSLATAAQFF
>TRBV29-1|TRBJ1-3|TRBD1|once|13
TGCAGCGTACAGGGGGGCTCTGGAAACACCATATATTTT
CSVQGGSGNTIYF
>TRBV7-2|TRBJ2-7|.|few|12
TGTGCCAGCAGCGTTCACTCCTACGAGCAGTACTTC
CASSVHSYEQYF
>TRBV29-1|TRBJ2-7|TRBD2|few|16
TGCAGCGTTGCGTCCCCGACTAGCGGGAGGACCTACGAGCAGTACTTC
CSVASPTSGRTYEQYF
>TRBV5-4|TRBJ1-2|.|.|13
TGTGCCAGCAGCTTGGAAACCAGTCATGGCTACACCTTC
CASSLETSHGYTF
>TRBV2|TRBJ2-1|.|.|11
TGTGCCACCAATACCTACAATGAGCAGTTCTTC
CATNTYNEQFF
>TRBV30|TRBJ2-3|.|.|16
TGTGCCTGGAGTGTACTGGGAGTAACCCCCACAGATACGCAGTATTTT
CAWSVLGVTPTDTQYF
>TRBV29-1|TRBJ2-7|.|few|13
TGCAGCGTTTCGAAGGGCGCCTCCTACGAGCAGTACTTC
CSVSKGASYEQYF
>TRBV29-1|TRBJ2-1|TRBD1|.|15
TGCAGCGTTGTAGTGCGGGACAGGGGATATAATGAGCAGTTCTTC
CSVVVRDRGYNEQFF
>TRBV9|TRBJ2-3|TRBD2|.|17
TGTGCCAGCAGCGTAGAGTGGAAGAGGGGCGGGAGAAATACGCAGTATTTT
CASSVEWKRGGRNTQYF
>TRBV30|TRBJ1-4|.|few|14
TGTGCCTGGAGTGAAGCAAGATCTAGGGAAAAACTGTTTTTT
CAWSEARSREKLFF
>TRBV7-3|TRBJ2-2|TRBD1|.|16
TGTGCCAGCAGCGTGGGACAGCTCATCAACACCGGGGAGCTGTTTTTT
CASSVGQLINTGELFF
>TRBV7-2|TRBJ1-1|.|.|13
TGTGCCAGCAGCCCCGGGGGAAACACTGAAGCTTTCTTT
CASSPGGNTEAFF
>TRBV30|TRBJ2-7|TRBD1|.|15
TGTGCCTGGGACCGCTCATGGACAGGGGACTACGAGCAGTACTTC
CAWDRSWTGDYEQYF
>TRBV18|TRBJ2-7|.|.|14
TGTGCCAGCTCACCCAGAGACTTAAACTACGAGCAGTACTTC
CASSPRDLNYEQYF
>TRBV6-1|TRBJ2-5|.|.|14
TGTGCCAGCAGTGTCCGACAGGCTGAGGGGACCCAGTACTTC
CASSVRQAEGTQYF
>TRBV2|TRBJ2-3|.|.|14
TGTGCCAGCAGGGCAGAGACGGTTATAGATACGCAGTATTTT
CASRAETVIDTQYF
>TRBV29-1|TRBJ2-5|.|.|12
TGCAGCGTTGGGAAGGGACGCGAGACCCAGTACTTC
CSVGKGRETQYF
>TRBV5-1|TRBJ1-5|.|few|13
TGCGCCAGCAGCTCGGATAGCAATCAGCCCCAGCATTTT
CASSSDSNQPQHF
>TRBV29-1|TRBJ2-2|.|.|14
TGCAGCGTCCAGCGGACCCCCCCAAGTGGGGAGCTGTTTTTT
CSVQRTPPSGELFF
>TRBV9|TRBJ2-3|.|.|14
TGTGCCAGCAGCGTAGAGGGCCAATGGGATACGCAGTATTTT
CASSVEGQWDTQYF
>TRBV4-1|TRBJ2-5|TRBD2|once|16
TGCGCCAGCAGCCCCAATGTGGCGGGAGTTCGGGAGACCCAGTACTTC
CASSPNVAGVRETQYF
>TRBV5-1|TRBJ1-1|TRBD1|.|16
TGCGCCAGCAGCTATGGACAGGGCGACCCGAACACTGAAGCTTTCTTT
CASSYGQGDPNTEAFF
>TRBV29-1|TRBJ2-6|.|.|11
TGCAGCCCAGCTGGGGCCAACGTCCTGACTTTC
CSPAGANVLTF
>TRBV30|TRBJ1-1|TRBD1|.|15
TGTGCCTGGAGTAGGGGACAGACAATGAACACTGAAGCTTTCTTT
CAWSRGQTMNTEAFF
>TRBV18|TRBJ2-5|.|.|13
TGTGCCAGCTCACCGTGGGGACAAGAGACCCAGTACTTC
CASSPWGQETQYF
>TRBV30|TRBJ1-1|.|few|13
TGTGCCTGGGGGGTACAGACGAACACTGAAGCTTTCTTT
CAWGVQTNTEAFF
>TRBV2|TRBJ2-5|.|few|13
TGTGCCAGCACAGGGGAGAGGCAAGAGACCCAGTACTTC
CASTGERQETQYF
>TRBV30|TRBJ1-1|.|few|14
TGTGCCTGGGCGAGACAGGACATGAACACTGAAGCTTTCTTT
CAWARQDMNTEAFF
>TRBV6-5|TRBJ1-5|.|once|13
TGTGCCAGCAGAAAACAGGGAGATCAGCCCCAGCATTTT
CASRKQGDQPQHF
>TRBV30|TRBJ2-1|.|.|17
TGTGCCTGGAGTGTAAAAGGGTTACAGGGGAGGTGGAATGAGCAGTTCTTC
CAWSVKGLQGRWNEQFF
>TRBV29-1|TRBJ2-5|.|.|12
TGCAGCGTTGCGCGGGGGCGAGAGACCCAGTACTTC
CSVARGRETQYF
>TRBV9|TRBJ2-3|.|.|16
TGTGCCAGCAGCGTAGGGCCTAGCGAGCTTCGAGATACGCAGTATTTT
CASSVGPSELRDTQYF
>TRBV28|TRBJ2-7|.|.|15
TGTGCCAGCAGTTCCCCCCCCGGGGGGCGCTACGAGCAGTACTTC
CASSSPPGGRYEQYF
>TRBV30|TRBJ1-3|.|.|12
TGTGCCAGCGGGGGCTTTGGAAACACCATATATTTT
CASGGFGNTIYF
>TRBV29-1|TRBJ2-1|.|.|12
TGCAGCGTTGAAGATACTTACAATGAGCAGTTCTTC
CSVEDTYNEQFF
>TRBV29-1|TRBJ2-6|.|.|12
TGCAGCGTTGACCCCGGGGCCAACGTCCTGACTTTC
CSVDPGANVLTF
>TRBV19|TRBJ2-2|.|.|16
TGTGCCAGTAGTATAAAGAGGAGACTGAACACCGGGGAGCTGTTTTTT
CASSIKRRLNTGELFF
>TRBV27|TRBJ1-3|.|.|14
TGTGCCAGCCGCCGGGGGAGCTCTGGAAACACCATATATTTT
CASRRGSSGNTIYF
>TRBV30|TRBJ2-7|.|.|13
TGTGCCTGGAGTCCGGGCCCACCCGGCGAGCAGTACTTC
CAWSPGPPGEQYF
>TRBV5-4|TRBJ2-6|.|.|15
TGTGCCAGCAACCTTGGAGGGACCGGGGCCAACGTCCTGACTTTC
CASNLGGTGANVLTF
>TRBV6-6|TRBJ1-1|TRBD1|few|14
TGTGCCAGCAGTTACGCGACAGGGAGGGTAAAGGCTTTCTTT
CASSYATGRVKAFF
>TRBV4-3|TRBJ1-2|TRBD1|.|17
TGCGCCAGCAGCCCTCAAGTGTCCGGGACAGCTAACTATGGCTACACCTTC
CASSPQVSGTANYGYTF
>TRBV11-2|TRBJ2-7|TRBD2|.|14
TGTGCCAGCAGCTCAAGTAGCGGGACGTACGAGCAGTACTTC
CASSSSSGTYEQYF
>TRBV13|TRBJ2-7|TRBD1|few|14
TGTGCCAGCAGCCGAACGGACAGGAGATACGAGCAGTACTTC
CASSRTDRRYEQYF
>TRBV2|TRBJ1-3|.|.|13
TGTGCCAGCAAGGTAGACTCTGGAAACACCATATATTTT
CASKVDSGNTIYF
>TRBV7-2|TRBJ2-7|.|.|16
TGTGCCAGCAGCCGGACAGGGACTAGCCGCTCCTACGAGCAGTACTTC
CASSRTGTSRSYEQYF
>TRBV27|TRBJ1-5|.|.|19
TGTGCCAGCAGCCCAAAACGGGACGAGACAGGATATAGCAATCAGCCCCAGCATTTT
CASSPKRDETGYSNQPQHF
>TRBV30|TRBJ1-1|.|.|15
TGTGCCTGGGCCGTCGGGGTGGGAGCGAACACTGAAGCTTTCTTT
CAWAVGVGANTEAFF
>TRBV4-3|TRBJ2-5|.|.|15
TGCGCCAGCAGCCAAGATACCGGTTCCCAAGAGACCCAGTACTTC
CASSQDTGSQETQYF
>TRBV5-5|TRBJ1-1|TRBD1|few|13
TGTGCCAGCAGCCTTAACAGGGGGCTATCTGCTTTCTTT
CASSLNRGLSAFF
>TRBV28|TRBJ1-2|TRBD1|.|15
TGTGCCAGCATTCAGCTCACAGGGGGCGGTTACGGCTACACCTTC
CASIQLTGGGYGYTF
>TRBV30|TRBJ2-3|TRBD1|.|15
TGTGCCTGGAGTGCGGACAGGGGGGGCACAGATACGCAGTATTTT
CAWSADRGGTDTQYF
>TRBV30|TRBJ1-1|TRBD1|.|16
TGTGCCTGGAGTGTCGGCCCAGACAGGGGGAACACTGAAGCTTTCTTT
CAWSVGPDRGNTEAFF
>TRBV29-1|TRBJ1-1|TRBD1|.|13
TGCAGCGTTGATTCAGGGGGTGCCACTGAAGCTTTCTTT
CSVDSGGATEAFF
>TRBV23-1|TRBJ1-5|.|few|16
TGCGCCAGCAGTTCACGAGAGGGTAATAGCAATCAGCCCCAGCATTTT
CASSSREGNSNQPQHF
>TRBV29-1|TRBJ2-7|.|.|12
TGCAGCGCTGGGGAACGGGGTCACGAGCAGTACTTC
CSAGERGHEQYF